The text below deals with one TCR beta chain. The sample originates from a study of OX40 agonist ivuxolimab in advanced cancers. The wider study: Partial responses were achieved by three patients: one hepatocellular carcinoma, two cutaneous melanoma.

Germline V gives CDR1 MGHRA, CDR2 YSYEKL. The CDR3 is 16 amino acids. V was clipped by 0 bases and J by 8 bases, with 18 bases between them. Some clones are missing from TCRdb's copy, which holds only in-frame ones; the method was immunoSEQ multiplex PCR. The sample comprises around 65,000 clones, more than 70% of which are singletons, and about 2.2% rests with the top ten. Sequenced material: CD4+ or CD8+ T cells sorted from blood, taken in a trial of the OX40 agonist ivuxolimab. The chain employs TRBV4-1 and TRBJ2-3; weak D call: TRBD2 (5 bases). This sequence originates from an adult with an advanced solid tumor such as melanoma, head and neck, liver or kidney cancer. CDR3 DNA sequence: TGCGCCAGCAGCCAAGAAGGTTGGGGTCCCGAGGGTACGCAGTATTTT. Translating it yields CASSQEGWGPEGTQYF.